This paragraph covers one T cell receptor (beta chain) sequence. The antigen is not known. TCR beta VDJ combinations and CDR3 sequences were profiled from genomic DNA. TCRdb re-called the reads with MiXCR, one entry per CDR3 protein. Among about 170,000 distinct CDR3 sequences listed, under 75% were seen once. The sample comes from a study of CD8+CD57+ T cells in acquired aplastic anemia. Study findings and constraints: About 30 was the count of CD8+ CDR3 sequences that patients shared with controls.

The CDR3 consists of 15 residues. The germline gives CDR1 SNHLY, CDR2 FYNNEI. V gave up 6 bases and J gave up 6 bases; unmatched junction bases: 9. The rearrangement links TRBV2 to TRBJ2-2, with 8 positions matching TRBD1. The sample consisted of sorted CD4+, CD8+, or CD8+CD57+ T cells (not recorded which) from PBMCs. The clonotype originates from a human donor in good health. The CDR3 here is CASSADRGGSGELFF. CDR3 nucleotides: TGTGCCAGCAGCGCTGACAGGGGCGGTTCCGGGGAGCTGTTTTTT.